This entry concerns a single T cell receptor beta chain. The antigen this receptor binds is unknown. The input lacks base qualities; no much larger clone sits a single base away. The record originates from a study of T cell changes during pregnancy in multiple sclerosis (dated by TCRdb to 2018 to 2020). Study-wide context: The study examined how the T cell repertoire changed over the course of pregnancy in women with multiple sclerosis.

The library was obtained by the immunoSEQ multiplex PCR assay. TCRdb mirrors the immuneACCESS table, restricted to in-frame sequences. Some clones are absent from its copies; in checked studies, under half trace to an unresolved V gene, and the reason for the others is unknown. The sample records 39,000 or so clones, 80% to 95% of which are singletons. The ten largest clones take up more than 20% of the sample. The CDR3 spans 17 residues, from the cysteine through the phenylalanine. Of the read, only the CDR3 DNA is kept; its 51 bases are in frame from base 1. Via the germline V gene, CDR1 is SGDLS and CDR2 YYNGEE. Trimming accounts for 3 bases at V and 3 bases at J, while the number of junction bases matched to no gene is 13.

The TCR comes from a female donor with multiple sclerosis, enrolled in a pregnancy study. The source was CD8+ T cells from peripheral blood mononuclear cells, collected before pregnancy. The V and J segments used are TRBV9 and TRBJ1-2; 8 bases in the middle match TRBD1. In nucleotides, the sequence is TGTGCCAGCAGCGCTAATAAAAGGACAGGGAACTACTATGGCTACACCTTC. Its protein is CASSANKRTGNYYGYTF.